One and the same sample provided the 20 T cell receptor beta chains below, sequenced in a study of vaccination and CD4 T cells after COVID-19. TCRdb recomputed calls from the PCR reads with MiXCR, one row per CDR3 protein. Here the sample spans 26,000 or so distinct CDR3 sequences, 45% to 60% being singletons. Indicated time point: late sampling 161 to 241 days after vaccination in three convalescent patients. This material consisted of CD4+ T cells from blood, taken about 7 months after SARS-CoV-2 vaccination. These receptors all stem from a human donor who had recovered from COVID-19.

J is TRBJ2-5 and V is TRBV27; D remains ambiguous. Germline CDR1 is MNHEY and CDR2 is SMNVEV (reference sequence). Between the trimmed V and J ends, which lost 6 bases and 4 bases, there was a span of 15 bases. The CDR3 consists of 14 residues. As DNA, the CDR3 is TGTGCCAGCAGGGGTAGGTTTGGCGGAGAGACCCAGTACTTC. Translating it yields CASRGRFGGETQYF.

This clonotype was seen more than once but under ten times. The V gene is TRBV24-1, the J gene TRBJ2-7; 9 positions match TRBD2. J was trimmed by 3 bases and V by 10 bases; bases with no gene match: 3. The CDR3 contains 12 residues. Germline V gene data show CDR1 as KGHDR and CDR2 as SFDVKD. The CDR3: CATSAGGYEQYF. The CDR3 DNA is TGTGCCACTTCAGCGGGGGGCTACGAGCAGTACTTC.

The rearrangement joins TRBV7-9 to TRBJ2-3; D perhaps matches TRBD2 (6 bases). Germline V gene sequence: CDR1 SEHNR, CDR2 FQNEAQ (reference sequence). Trimming cost V 2 bases and J 5 bases, with 17 bases left between them. This CDR3 region has 16 residues. The chain's CDR3 is CASSLRFGGTGDTQYF. In DNA, the CDR3 is TGTGCCAGCAGCTTAAGATTTGGGGGGACGGGAGATACGCAGTATTTT.

V and J are TRBV6-1 and TRBJ2-5, with 11 bases matching TRBD2. The germline V gene encodes CDR1 MNHNS and CDR2 SASEGT. Trimming cost V 2 bases and J 2 bases; bases outside gene matches: 4. This CDR3 comprises 16 residues. In DNA form, the CDR3 reads TGTGCCAGCAGTGAATATGGGACTAGCGGACAAGAGACCCAGTACTTC. The encoded protein is CASSEYGTSGQETQYF.

The CDR3, as DNA: TGCAGTGCTAGAGAAGAGGGGATATACACCTACGAGCAGTACTTC. It encodes CSAREEGIYTYEQYF. The V gene is TRBV20-1, the J gene TRBJ2-7; D is possibly TRBD1 or TRBD2 (5 bases each). The CDR3 totals 15 residues. Between the trimmed V and J ends, which lost 0 bases and 2 bases, there was a span of 14 bases. Germline lookup yields CDR1 DFQATT and CDR2 SNEGSKA (reference sequence).

The chain employs TRBV28 and TRBJ2-2; D gene unclear. The CDR3 consists of 11 residues. Germline CDR1 and CDR2: MDHEN and SYDVKM. Trimming pared 3 bases from V and 6 bases from J, leaving 2 bases between. The CDR3 protein is CASSLAGELFF. The CDR3 DNA follows: TGTGCCAGCAGTTTGGCCGGGGAGCTGTTTTTT.

The chain combines TRBV30 with TRBJ2-1; D unclear. Germline V CDR1 and CDR2: GTSNPN, SVGIG (reference sequence). The CDR3 length is 15 residues. Trimming cost V 5 bases and J 0 bases, with 14 bases left between them. DNA of the CDR3: TGTGCCTGGGCCATCCGAGCTTTCTCCTACAATGAGCAGTTCTTC. Translation gives CAWAIRAFSYNEQFF. The variable domain in full, with the rest retrieved from reference TRBV30 and TRBJ2-1, is SQTIHQWPATLVQPVGSPLSLECTVEGTSNPNLYWYRQAAGRGLQLLFYSVGIGQISSEVPQNLSASRPQDRQFILSSKKLLLSDSGFYLCAWAIRAFSYNEQFFGPGTRLTVL.

This chain joins TRBV19 and TRBJ2-5, with D possibly matching TRBD1 (6 bases). The CDR3 extends over 15 amino acids. Trimming shortened V by 1 base and J by 5 bases, and 14 bases separated the two germline ends. CDR1 is LNHDA and CDR2 is SQIVND in the germline V gene (reference sequence). This chain's CDR3 is CASSIGQGGPETQYF. DNA of the CDR3: TGTGCCAGTAGTATAGGCCAAGGGGGACCGGAGACCCAGTACTTC.

This clonotype has a handful of counts. The V and J genes are TRBV6-1 and TRBJ2-2, with 8 bases matching TRBD1. The V segment lost 6 bases and the J segment 7 bases; nucleotides outside the gene matches: 4. This CDR3 has 13 amino acids. CDR1 is MNHNS, CDR2 SASEGT, per germline. This CDR3 reads CASRLQGDGELFF. In nucleotides, the CDR3 is TGTGCCAGCAGACTACAGGGGGACGGGGAGCTGTTTTTT.

This chain uses TRBV27 with TRBJ1-2; 9 bases are shared with TRBD1. CDR3 length equals 17 residues. The J segment lost 1 base and the V segment lost 5 bases, leaving 11 bases of the junction unmatched. CDR1 and CDR2 from the germline V gene are MNHEY and SMNVEV (reference sequence). The chain's CDR3 is CASSITGTGRLNYGYTF. CDR3 nucleotides: TGTGCCAGCAGTATAACCGGGACAGGGAGACTTAACTATGGCTACACCTTC.

The genes are TRBV28 and TRBJ2-7, with a possible D match to TRBD1 (6 bases). V dropped 6 bases and J dropped 1 base, with 13 bases sitting between them. The CDR3 sequence is 14 residues long. The germline gives CDR1 MDHEN, CDR2 SYDVKM. The CDR3 DNA reads TGTGCCAGCAGCTACGGACAGATTTCCTACGAGCAGTACTTC. Its protein is CASSYGQISYEQYF.

Only a few counts were recorded for this clonotype. The rearrangement links TRBV6-1 to TRBJ2-5, with TRBD2 matching over 9 bases. This CDR3 spans 15 amino acids. Germline lookup yields CDR1 MNHNS and CDR2 SASEGT. V trimming: 6 bases; J trimming: 1 base; junction bases outside the gene matches: 6. The CDR3 DNA reads as TGTGCCAGCAGGGTTCTAGCGGGACCCCAAGAGACCCAGTACTTC. Translated, it gives CASRVLAGPQETQYF.

V gene TRBV24-1 combines with J gene TRBJ2-7; 7 bases are a match to TRBD1. Losses at the gene ends were 4 bases for V and 7 bases for J; bases not matched to a gene: 6. CDR3 length: 13 amino acids. Per germline, CDR1 KGHDR and CDR2 SFDVKD. Here the CDR3 DNA reads TGTGCCACCAGTGACGGACAGGATAGGGAGCAGTACTTC. It encodes CATSDGQDREQYF.

This clonotype has just a few counts. The chain is built from TRBV24-1 and TRBJ2-7, with 10 bases matching TRBD1. J was trimmed by 2 bases and V by 5 bases; bases with no gene match: 8. Germline CDR1 KGHDR, CDR2 SFDVKD. The CDR3 covers 16 residues. The CDR3 is CATSGPGQGGTYEQYF. The CDR3 DNA sequence: TGTGCCACCAGTGGGCCCGGACAGGGGGGAACCTACGAGCAGTACTTC.

The chain recombines TRBV18 with TRBJ2-5; tentatively, D is TRBD1 (6 bases). With 6 bases removed from V and 4 bases from J, the gap between germline ends came to 9 bases. CDR1 and CDR2 (germline): KGHSH, LQKENI. The CDR3 is 12 residues long. CDR3 DNA sequence: TGTGCCAGCTCCCCGGACAGAGAGACCCAGTACTTC. Its protein is CASSPDRETQYF.

DNA for the CDR3: TGTGCCAGTAGTAATACAGTGTACGAGCAGTACTTC. Protein sequence: CASSNTVYEQYF. The V and J genes are TRBV19 and TRBJ2-7; D unclear. CDR1 is LNHDA, CDR2 SQIVND, per germline (reference sequence). The CDR3 loop spans 12 amino acids. The V and J ends lost 4 bases and 4 bases respectively, with 8 bases between them.

The chain joins TRBV6-2 or TRBV6-3 to TRBJ2-7; the D gene is possibly TRBD1 (5 bases). The V and J ends lost 0 bases and 2 bases respectively, with 5 bases between them. The V gene's germline CDR1 is MNHEY and CDR2 SVGEGT. The CDR3 is 13 residues long. The CDR3 coding sequence is TGTGCCAGCAGTTACTCGGACACCTACGAGCAGTACTTC. Translating gives CASSYSDTYEQYF.

The chain combines TRBV27 with TRBJ2-3; 7 bases are shared with TRBD1. V was pared by 4 bases and J by 0 bases, with 4 bases of the junction left unmatched. Looked up from germline, CDR1 is MNHEY and CDR2 is SMNVEV (reference sequence). The CDR3 is 15 residues long. CDR3 sequence reads: CASSSRTGSTDTQYF. CDR3 in DNA: TGTGCCAGCAGTTCGAGGACAGGTAGCACAGATACGCAGTATTTT.

CDR3 sequence reads: CASSPDGYNEQFF. Written as DNA, the CDR3 is TGTGCCAGCAGCCCCGACGGGTACAATGAGCAGTTCTTC. The chain uses TRBV7-9 and TRBJ2-1; D is unresolved. From germline, CDR1 is SEHNR and CDR2 FQNEAQ (reference sequence). The CDR3 sequence is 13 residues long. V was shortened by 5 bases and J by 4 bases, with 9 bases between the two germline ends.

This chain links TRBV20-1 with TRBJ2-5; D not resolved. V gave up 1 base and J gave up 0 bases, with 12 bases separating them. The CDR3 consists of 15 residues. The germline V gene has CDR1 DFQATT and CDR2 SNEGSKA (reference sequence). The CDR3 DNA reads TGCAGTGCTAGAGCCGCTGTGGGATACCAAGAGACCCAGTACTTC. Its translation is CSARAAVGYQETQYF.